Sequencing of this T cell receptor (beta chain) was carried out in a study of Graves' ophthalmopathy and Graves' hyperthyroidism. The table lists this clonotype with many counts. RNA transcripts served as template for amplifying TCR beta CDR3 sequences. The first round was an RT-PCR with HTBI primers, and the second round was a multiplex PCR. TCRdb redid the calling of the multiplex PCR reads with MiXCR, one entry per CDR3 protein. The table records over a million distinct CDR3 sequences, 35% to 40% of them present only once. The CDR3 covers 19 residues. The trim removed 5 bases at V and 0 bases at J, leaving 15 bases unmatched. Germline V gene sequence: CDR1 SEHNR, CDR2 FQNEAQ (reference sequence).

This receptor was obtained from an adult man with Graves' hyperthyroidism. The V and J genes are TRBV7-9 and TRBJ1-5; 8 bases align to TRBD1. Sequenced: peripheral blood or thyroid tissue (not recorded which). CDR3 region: CASSPKNRDRTNSNQPQHF. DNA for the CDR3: TGTGCCAGCAGCCCAAAAAACCGGGACAGGACAAATAGCAATCAGCCCCAGCATTTT. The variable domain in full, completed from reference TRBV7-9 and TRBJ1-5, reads DTGVSQNPRHKITKRGQNVTFRCDPISEHNRLYWYRQTLGQGPEFLTYFQNEAQLEKSRLLSDRFSAERPKGSFSTLEIQRTEQGDSAMYLCASSPKNRDRTNSNQPQHFGDGTRLSIL.